This TCR beta chain was sequenced for a study of blood T cells in healthy people across ages. Sample-barcoded 5' priming and a J-beta primer mix drove a second PCR of roughly 7 to 11 cycles. MiXCR was run by TCRdb on the 5' RACE reads, yielding one entry per CDR3 protein. The sample has about 840,000 distinct CDR3 sequences, 25% to 35% seen once; the top ten hold 10% to 13%. The table lists this clonotype with many counts. V was clipped by 6 bases and J by 8 bases; unmatched bases: 15. The CDR3 runs 16 residues. Germline V gene data show CDR1 as SGHTA and CDR2 as FQGNSA. These data also formed part of another study, on T cells of mothers and their children.

The sample taken for sequencing was blood. The sequence derives from a woman in her thirties or forties in good health. The J gene is TRBJ2-1, the V gene TRBV7-2, with 8 bases identical to TRBD1. CDR3 sequence reads: CASRLAGAGGWDEQFF. For the CDR3, the DNA is TGTGCCAGCAGACTAGCAGGGGCAGGGGGCTGGGATGAGCAGTTCTTC.